This T cell receptor beta chain was sequenced for a study of blood T cell repertoires in COVID-19. Overall study context: COVID-19 samples from acute and convalescent phases originated in the United States, Italy and Spain.

V was shortened by 5 bases and J by 4 bases, with 8 bases between the two germline ends. The CDR3 totals 11 residues. The germline gives CDR1 DFQATT, CDR2 SNEGSKA (reference sequence). Original data processing: Amplifying reference gene primers gave estimates of nucleated cell counts. Some clones are missing from TCRdb's copy, which holds only in-frame ones; the method was immunoSEQ multiplex PCR. V and J calls and clone size are given by that table; D and trimming were obtained from the DNA. This table holds around 150,000 clones, around 81% found once. Source material: peripheral blood. The source of this sequence is a woman aged 55 to 70 with active or convalescent COVID-19. The chain is built from TRBV20-1 and TRBJ2-5, with TRBD2 as a possible D gene (5 bases). CDR3 region: CSALAGETQYF. In DNA, the CDR3 is TGCAGTGCTCTCGCGGGAGAGACCCAGTACTTC.